The clone carrying this TCR beta chain was observed a handful of times. Antigen specificity is unknown. The sample belongs to a study of T-cell reconstitution after alpha-beta-depleted transplantation in children. Preparation of the TCRbeta library used unique molecular identifiers. TCRdb passed the PCR reads through MiXCR, listing each CDR3 protein once. The sample holds 450,000 to 550,000 distinct CDR3 sequences; about an eighth are singletons and the top ten take around 13%. The germline V gene has CDR1 SGHTA and CDR2 FQGNSA. This CDR3 comprises 13 residues. Trimming cost V 1 base and J 5 bases, with 9 bases left between them. Broader study findings: Roughly two months post-transplant, alpha-beta T cells reportedly originated from several hundred graft clones that had expanded. Once a year had passed after transplant, T-cell counts and diversity came mostly from newly produced T cells.

The material was PBMCs, mostly from graft donor cells, obtained 180 days after TCRalphabeta/CD19-depleted stem cell transplant. The TCR was taken from a female patient aged 2 to 10 who had a stem cell transplant for aplastic anemia, so the T cells may come from the graft donor. The chain couples TRBV7-2 to TRBJ2-7; D unresolved. Here the CDR3 reads CASSLVGWDEQYF. Here the CDR3 DNA reads TGTGCCAGCAGCTTAGTAGGGTGGGACGAGCAGTACTTC.